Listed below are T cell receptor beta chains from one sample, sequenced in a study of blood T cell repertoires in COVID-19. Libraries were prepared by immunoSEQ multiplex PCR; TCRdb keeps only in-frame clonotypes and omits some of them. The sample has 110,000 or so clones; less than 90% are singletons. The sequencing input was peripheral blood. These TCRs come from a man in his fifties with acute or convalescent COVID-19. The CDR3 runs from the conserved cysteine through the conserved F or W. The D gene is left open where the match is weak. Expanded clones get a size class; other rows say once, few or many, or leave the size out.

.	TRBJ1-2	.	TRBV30	TGTGCCTGGGCTCGGGGAGTCTATGGCTACACCTTC	CAWARGVYGYTF
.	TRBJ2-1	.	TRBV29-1	TGCAGCGTTCGGCCCAGACAGACCGTCAATGAGCAGTTCTTC	CSVRPRQTVNEQFF
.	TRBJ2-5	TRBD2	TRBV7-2	TGTGCCAGCAGCTTAGGGGGTGGCGGGAGACGAGAGACCCAGTACTTC	CASSLGGGGRRETQYF
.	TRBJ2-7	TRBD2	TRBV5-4	TGTGCCAGCAGCGTCGGGGGGACCTACGAGCAGTACTTC	CASSVGGTYEQYF
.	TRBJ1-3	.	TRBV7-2	TGTGCCAGCAGCTTAGACCCGGGGACTCCTGGAAACACCATATATTTT	CASSLDPGTPGNTIYF
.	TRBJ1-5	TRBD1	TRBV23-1	TGCGCCAGCAGTCAATCATACAGGGGCACCAATCAGCCCCAGCATTTT	CASSQSYRGTNQPQHF
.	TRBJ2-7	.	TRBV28	TGTGCCAGCAGTTTAGGGACGACAGGCGAGCAGTACTTC	CASSLGTTGEQYF
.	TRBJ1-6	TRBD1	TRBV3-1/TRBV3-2	TGTGCCAGCAGCCAAGAATGGACAGGGGCTAAATCACCCCTCCACTTT	CASSQEWTGAKSPLHF
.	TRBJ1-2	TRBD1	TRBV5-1	TGCGCCAGCAGCTTCCTTGGGACAGGAGAAGGCTACACCTTC	CASSFLGTGEGYTF
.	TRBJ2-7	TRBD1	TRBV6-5	TGTGCCAGCAGTTTCACAGGGGTCCACGAGCAGTACTTC	CASSFTGVHEQYF
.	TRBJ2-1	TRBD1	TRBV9	TGTGCCAGCAGCCCCGACAGGGACACTGAGCAGTTCTTC	CASSPDRDTEQFF
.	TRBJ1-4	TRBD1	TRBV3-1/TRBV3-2	TGTGCCAGCAGCCAGGGCCTCGCGGGGACAGTGGGTGCAACTAATGAAAAACTGTTTTTT	CASSQGLAGTVGATNEKLFF
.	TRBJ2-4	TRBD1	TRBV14	TGTGCCAGCAGCCTGTTCGGGACAGGGCTAGCCAAAAACATTCAGTACTTC	CASSLFGTGLAKNIQYF
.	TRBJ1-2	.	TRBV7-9	TGTGCCAGCAGCTCAACTATTTGGGGCTACACCTTC	CASSSTIWGYTF
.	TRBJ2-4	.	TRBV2	TGTGCCAGGGGGGGTGACAAAAACATTCAGTACTTC	CARGGDKNIQYF
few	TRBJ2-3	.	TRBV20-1	TGCAGTGCTAGTACATATCCGACTGATAATACGCAGTATTTT	CSASTYPTDNTQYF
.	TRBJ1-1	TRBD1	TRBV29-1	TGCAGCGGCGGCCCGGGACAGCTGAACACTGAAGCTTTCTTT	CSGGPGQLNTEAFF
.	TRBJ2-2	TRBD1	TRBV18	TGTGCCAGCTCACCGAGACAGGGGGCAGGGGAGCTGTTTTTT	CASSPRQGAGELFF
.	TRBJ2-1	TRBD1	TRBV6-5	TGTGCCAGCAGTCTAGGGACAGGGTACAACAATGAGCAGTTCTTC	CASSLGTGYNNEQFF
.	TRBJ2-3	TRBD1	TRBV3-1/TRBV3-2	TGTGCCAGCAGCCATGGAACAGGGGTCGCAGATACGCAGTATTTT	CASSHGTGVADTQYF
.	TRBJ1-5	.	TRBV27	TGTGCCAGCAGTTTAAGGTGGGGCGCGGATCAGCCCCAGCATTTT	CASSLRWGADQPQHF
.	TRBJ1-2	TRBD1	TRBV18	TGTGCCAGCTCAGCTGGGACAGACTCCTATGGCTACACCTTC	CASSAGTDSYGYTF
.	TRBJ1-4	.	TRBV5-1	TGCGCCAGCAGCTTAACCGGAAAGGACAGCGAAAAACTGTTTTTT	CASSLTGKDSEKLFF
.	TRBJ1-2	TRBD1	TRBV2	TGTGCCAACTCCGGGACAGGCGACGGCTACACCTTC	CANSGTGDGYTF
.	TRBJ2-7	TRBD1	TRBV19	TGTGCCAGTAGTATAGCTGGACAGGGGTTTTACGAGCAGTACTTC	CASSIAGQGFYEQYF
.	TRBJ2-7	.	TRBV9	TGTGCCAGCAGCACATCAGGCTACGAGCAGTACTTC	CASSTSGYEQYF
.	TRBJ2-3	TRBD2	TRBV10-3	TGTGCCATCAGGGATACTAGCGGGGGGGCCCCAGATACGCAGTATTTT	CAIRDTSGGAPDTQYF
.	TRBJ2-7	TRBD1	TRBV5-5	TGTGCCAGCAGCGGGACAGGCAACGAGCAGTACTTC	CASSGTGNEQYF
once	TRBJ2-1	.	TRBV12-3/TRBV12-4	TGTGCCAGCAGCTCCGTCGGTGAGCAGTTCTTC	CASSSVGEQFF
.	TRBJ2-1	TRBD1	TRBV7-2	TGTGCCAGCAGCAGGACAGGGAGCTCCTACAATGAGCAGTTCTTC	CASSRTGSSYNEQFF
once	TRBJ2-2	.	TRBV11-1	TGTGCCAGCAGCTTTGATACTAGCCTGAACACCGGGGAGCTGTTTTTT	CASSFDTSLNTGELFF
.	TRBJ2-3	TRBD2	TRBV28	TGTGCCAGCAGTCGACTAGCGGACCGCACAGATACGCAGTATTTT	CASSRLADRTDTQYF
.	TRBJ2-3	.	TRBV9	TGTGCCAGCAGCACGAGGACAAGCACAGATACGCAGTATTTT	CASSTRTSTDTQYF
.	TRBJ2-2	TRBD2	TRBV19	TGTGCCAGTAGTATAGTTCCAGCGGGGGCTGCGAACACCGGGGAGCTGTTTTTT	CASSIVPAGAANTGELFF
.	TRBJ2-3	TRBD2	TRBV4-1	TGCGCCAGCAGCCAACAAGCAGCGGGAGCAACAGATACGCAGTATTTT	CASSQQAAGATDTQYF
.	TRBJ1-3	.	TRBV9	TGTGCCAGCAGCGTAGAATACAGCCAAGAAAACACCATATATTTT	CASSVEYSQENTIYF
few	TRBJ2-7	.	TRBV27	TGTGCCAGCAGGTCAGGGTATGACTACGAGCAGTACTTC	CASRSGYDYEQYF
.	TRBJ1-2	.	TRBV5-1	TGCGCCAGCACTTCTCTAGGGGGATCCAACTATGGCTACACCTTC	CASTSLGGSNYGYTF
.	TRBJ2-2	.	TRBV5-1	TGCGCCAGCAGCTTGAATCCTAGTGAGGTCACCGGGGAGCTGTTTTTT	CASSLNPSEVTGELFF
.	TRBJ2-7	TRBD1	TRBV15	TGTGCCACCAGCAGAGATCCGGGACAGCCCTACGAGCAGTACTTC	CATSRDPGQPYEQYF
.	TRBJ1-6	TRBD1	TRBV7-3	TGTGCCAGCAGCTTGTATCAGGGGGTCGTTTCACCCCTCCACTTT	CASSLYQGVVSPLHF
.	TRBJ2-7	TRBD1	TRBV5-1	TGCGCCAGCAGCTTATCGGACAGGGGGGACGAGCAGTACTTC	CASSLSDRGDEQYF
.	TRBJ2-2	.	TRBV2	TGTGCCAGCCGCGGGGGCCCGAACACCGGGGAGCTGTTTTTT	CASRGGPNTGELFF